The rows below give T cell receptor beta chains drawn from one sample of a study of identical twins. TCRdb re-called the 5' RACE reads with MiXCR, one entry per CDR3 protein. Of 400,000 to 650,000 distinct CDR3 sequences in the sample, about 20% are singletons; the top ten hold about 0.93%. In addition, the sample was reused for a study of T cells expressing NK-cell markers.

The material sequenced was CD4+ T cells sorted from blood. The origin of the receptors is a woman aged 18-29 years in good health. Each CDR3 is given without its conserved first and last residue. The order of the fields is J gene, clone size, V gene, CDR3 protein. Where a row states a size, it is once, few, many or the class of an expanded clone; other rows omit it.

TRBJ1-5	NA	TRBV10-3	AISAGVSNQPQH
TRBJ2-3	few	TRBV20-1	SASRGGDTDTQY
TRBJ1-2	NA	TRBV12-3/TRBV12-4	ASRDRLDGYT
TRBJ1-6	few	TRBV5-1	ASSFEQGGSPLH
TRBJ2-3	NA	TRBV20-1	SALKRTGPDTQY
TRBJ2-1	many	TRBV20-1	RTGYNEQF
TRBJ2-3	few	TRBV5-1	ASSLDGRNTDTQY
TRBJ1-2	NA	TRBV12-3/TRBV12-4	ASSLKGSNGYT
TRBJ2-3	NA	TRBV3-1	ASSQVVEDTQY
TRBJ2-7	NA	TRBV12-3/TRBV12-4	ASSQHPGKQY
TRBJ2-7	few	TRBV4-3	ASSQESSHYEQY
TRBJ2-2	few	TRBV7-6	ASSLAPTSANTGELF
TRBJ2-7	few	TRBV4-3	ASSHNFAGDYEQY
TRBJ1-2	few	TRBV4-2	ASSQDGQEPSHGYT
TRBJ2-4	many	TRBV6-2/TRBV6-3	ASSPPAGGPGIQY
TRBJ2-5	NA	TRBV5-1	ASNHPPGAGETQY
TRBJ2-1	NA	TRBV24-1	ATSGDSGRAGGYNEQF
TRBJ1-3	NA	TRBV12-5	ASGIVGGRSGNTIY
TRBJ2-1	few	TRBV24-1	ATSGGDRLNEQF
TRBJ2-4	few	TRBV20-1	SAPRDSKNIQY
TRBJ2-7	few	TRBV10-3	AISESRRRGMRTYSYEQY
TRBJ1-3	few	TRBV19	ASEQGYSGNTIY
TRBJ2-7	few	TRBV20-1	SASRDLEGYEQY
TRBJ2-3	few	TRBV21-1	ASSKEERERGFTDTQY
TRBJ1-1	NA	TRBV5-1	ASSPRTGQGTEAF
TRBJ2-7	few	TRBV20-1	SAPRTGGTYEQY
TRBJ1-1	NA	TRBV20-1	SATRQENTEAF
TRBJ1-2	many	TRBV20-1	SANSEGRYGYT
TRBJ1-5	many	TRBV20-1	SARGTANQPQH
TRBJ2-4	NA	TRBV20-1	SAGGIAKNIQY
TRBJ2-5	many	TRBV15	ATGRGGSDRETQY
TRBJ1-1	few	TRBV6-1	ASKSGGTEAF
TRBJ2-5	few	TRBV12-3/TRBV12-4	ASGTATYQETQY